The clone carrying this T cell receptor (beta chain) was seen once. Its antigen remains unidentified. The data stem from a study of cytomegalovirus exposure and HLA in healthy donors. Germline V CDR1 and CDR2: MGHDK, SYGVNS. J gave up 5 bases and V 8 bases, and 15 bases lay outside the gene matches. The CDR3 loop spans 16 amino acids. Findings and limits, study-wide: An analysis done earlier found most TCR beta V segments productive about 90% or about 30% of the time. Trimming of TCR beta V- and J-genes showed a link, identified in a later analysis, to a missense DCLRE1C variant.

Researchers ran the PCR with 60 Vbeta and 13 Jbeta primers. Libraries were prepared by immunoSEQ multiplex PCR; TCRdb keeps only in-frame clonotypes and omits some of them. Of 110,000 or so clones listed, over 70% are singletons. At sampling all donors were nominally healthy, likely with unrecorded immune exposures. The rearrangement links TRBV25-1 to TRBJ2-3, with 8 bases that match TRBD2. The clonotype originates from a woman in her forties in good health and CMV-seropositive. Sequencing input: PBMCs. This chain's CDR3 is CASGLLTGGAEDTQYF. In DNA form, the CDR3 reads TGTGCCAGCGGCCTCCTCACCGGGGGGGCCGAAGATACGCAGTATTTT.